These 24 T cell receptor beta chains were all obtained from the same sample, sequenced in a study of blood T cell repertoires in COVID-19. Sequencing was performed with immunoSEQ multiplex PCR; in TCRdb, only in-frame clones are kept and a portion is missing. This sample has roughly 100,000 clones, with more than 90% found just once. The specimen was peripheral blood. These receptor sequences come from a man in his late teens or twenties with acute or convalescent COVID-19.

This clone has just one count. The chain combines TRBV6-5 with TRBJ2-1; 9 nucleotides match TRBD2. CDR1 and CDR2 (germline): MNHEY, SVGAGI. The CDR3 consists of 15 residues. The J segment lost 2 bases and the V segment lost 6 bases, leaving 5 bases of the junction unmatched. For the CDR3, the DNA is TGTGCCAGCAGCTCCGGGACTAGCACCTACAATGAGCAGTTCTTC. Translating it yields CASSSGTSTYNEQFF.

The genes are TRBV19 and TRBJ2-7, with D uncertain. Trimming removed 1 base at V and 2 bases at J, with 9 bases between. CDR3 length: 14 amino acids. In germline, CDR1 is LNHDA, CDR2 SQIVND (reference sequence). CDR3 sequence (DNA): TGTGCCAGTAGTATAGGATACAGAGCCTACGAGCAGTACTTC. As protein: CASSIGYRAYEQYF.

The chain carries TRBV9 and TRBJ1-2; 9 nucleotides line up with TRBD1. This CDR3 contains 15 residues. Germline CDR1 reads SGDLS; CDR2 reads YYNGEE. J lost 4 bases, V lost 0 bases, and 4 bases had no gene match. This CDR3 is CASSVEDRGAYGYTF. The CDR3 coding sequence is TGTGCCAGCAGCGTAGAGGACAGGGGAGCCTATGGCTACACCTTC.

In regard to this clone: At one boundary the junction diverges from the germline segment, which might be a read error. CDR3 sequence reads: CASSLGATGSHF. CDR3 DNA sequence: TGTGCCAGCAGCTTAGGAGCGACAGGGTCCCACTTT. V gene TRBV7-9 combines with J gene TRBJ1-1; 7 nucleotides align to TRBD1. The germline V gene encodes CDR1 SEHNR and CDR2 FQNEAQ (reference sequence). The CDR3 is 12 amino acids.

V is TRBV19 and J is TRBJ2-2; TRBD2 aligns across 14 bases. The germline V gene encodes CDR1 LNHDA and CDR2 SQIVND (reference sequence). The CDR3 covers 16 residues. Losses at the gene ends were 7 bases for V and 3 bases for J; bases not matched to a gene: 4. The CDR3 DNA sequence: TGTGCCAGTAAACCGACTAGCGGGAGGGACACCGGGGAGCTGTTTTTT. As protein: CASKPTSGRDTGELFF.

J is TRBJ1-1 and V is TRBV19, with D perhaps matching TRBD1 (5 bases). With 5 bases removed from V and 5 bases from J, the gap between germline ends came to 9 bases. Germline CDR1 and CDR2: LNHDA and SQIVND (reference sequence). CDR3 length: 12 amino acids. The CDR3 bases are TGTGCCAGTAGTCGGGAGGGGACTGAAGCTTTCTTT. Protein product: CASSREGTEAFF.

The CDR3 coding sequence is TGTGCCAGCAGCTTCAGAACGACTAATGAAAAACTGTTTTTT. Amino acid sequence: CASSFRTTNEKLFF. The V and J genes are TRBV5-5 and TRBJ1-4; D remains ambiguous. The CDR3 runs to 14 residues. V gave up 2 bases and J gave up 2 bases, with 7 bases separating them. The germline gives CDR1 SGHKS, CDR2 YYEKEE (reference sequence).

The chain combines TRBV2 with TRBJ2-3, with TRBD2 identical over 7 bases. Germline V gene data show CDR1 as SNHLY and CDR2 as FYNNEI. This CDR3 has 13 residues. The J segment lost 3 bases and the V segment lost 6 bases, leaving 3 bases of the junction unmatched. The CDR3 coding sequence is TGTGCCAGCAGCACCGGGGGGACAGATACGCAGTATTTT. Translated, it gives CASSTGGTDTQYF. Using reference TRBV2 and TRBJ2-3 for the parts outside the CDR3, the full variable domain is EPEVTQTPSHQVTQMGQEVILRCVPISNHLYFYWYRQILGQKVEFLVSFYNNEISEKSEIFDDQFSVERPDGSNFTLKIRSTKLEDSAMYFCASSTGGTDTQYFGPGTRLTVL.

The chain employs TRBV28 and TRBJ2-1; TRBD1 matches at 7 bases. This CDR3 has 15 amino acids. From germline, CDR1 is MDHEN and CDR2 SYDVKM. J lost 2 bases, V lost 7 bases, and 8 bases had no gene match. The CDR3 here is CASTPPGTAYNEQFF. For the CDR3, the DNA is TGTGCCAGCACCCCCCCTGGGACAGCCTACAATGAGCAGTTCTTC. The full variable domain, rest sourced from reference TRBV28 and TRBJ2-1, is DVKVTQSSRYLVKRTGEKVFLECVQDMDHENMFWYRQDPGLGLRLIYFSYDVKMKEKGDIPEGYSVSREKKERFSLILESASTNQTSMYLCASTPPGTAYNEQFFGPGTRLTVL.

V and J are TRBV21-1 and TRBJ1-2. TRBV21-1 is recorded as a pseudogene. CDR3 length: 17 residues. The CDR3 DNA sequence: TGTGCCAGCAGCAAACAGGCTAGGAGGGTTTTTAACTATGGCTACACCTTC. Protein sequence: CASSKQARRVFNYGYTF.

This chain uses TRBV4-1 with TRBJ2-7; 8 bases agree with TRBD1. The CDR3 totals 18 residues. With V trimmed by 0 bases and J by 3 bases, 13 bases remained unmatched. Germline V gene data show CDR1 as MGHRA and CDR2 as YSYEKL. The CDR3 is CASSQDRWPTGGFYEQYF. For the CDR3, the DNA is TGCGCCAGCAGCCAAGATAGGTGGCCAACAGGGGGGTTCTACGAGCAGTACTTC.

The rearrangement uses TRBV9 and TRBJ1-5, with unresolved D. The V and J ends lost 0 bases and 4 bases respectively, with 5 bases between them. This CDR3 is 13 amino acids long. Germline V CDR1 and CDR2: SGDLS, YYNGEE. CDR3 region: CASSVDQNQPQHF. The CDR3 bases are TGTGCCAGCAGCGTAGATCAGAATCAGCCCCAGCATTTT.

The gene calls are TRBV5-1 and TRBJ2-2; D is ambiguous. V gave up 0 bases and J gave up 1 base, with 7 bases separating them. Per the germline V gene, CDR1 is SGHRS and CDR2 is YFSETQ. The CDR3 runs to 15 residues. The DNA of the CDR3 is TGCGCCAGCAGCTTGGTCGCAGGGAACACCGGGGAGCTGTTTTTT. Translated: CASSLVAGNTGELFF.

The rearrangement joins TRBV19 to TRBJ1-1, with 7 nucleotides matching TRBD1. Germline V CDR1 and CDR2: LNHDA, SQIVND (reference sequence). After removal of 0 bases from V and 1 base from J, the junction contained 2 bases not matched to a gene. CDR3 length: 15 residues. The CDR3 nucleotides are TGTGCCAGTAGTATAGAAACAGGGGCGAACACTGAAGCTTTCTTT. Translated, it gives CASSIETGANTEAFF.

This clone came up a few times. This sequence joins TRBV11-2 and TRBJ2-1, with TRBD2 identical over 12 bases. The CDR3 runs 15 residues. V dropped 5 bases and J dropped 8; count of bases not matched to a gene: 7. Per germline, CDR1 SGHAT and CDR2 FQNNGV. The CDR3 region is CASSLLAGGHYEQFF. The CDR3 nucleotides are TGTGCCAGCAGCCTTCTAGCGGGGGGGCACTATGAGCAGTTCTTC.

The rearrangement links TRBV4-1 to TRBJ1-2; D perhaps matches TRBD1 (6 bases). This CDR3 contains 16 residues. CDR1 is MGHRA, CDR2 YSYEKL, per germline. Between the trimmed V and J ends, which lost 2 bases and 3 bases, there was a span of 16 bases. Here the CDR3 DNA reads TGCGCCAGCAGCCAAAGGGACGAGGGGGGGTACTATGGCTACACCTTC. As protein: CASSQRDEGGYYGYTF.

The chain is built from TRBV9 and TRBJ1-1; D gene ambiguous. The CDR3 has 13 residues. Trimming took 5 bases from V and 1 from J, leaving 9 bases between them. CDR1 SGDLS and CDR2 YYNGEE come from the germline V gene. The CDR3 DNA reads TGTGCCAGCAGTGTCTCCGGGAACACTGAAGCTTTCTTT. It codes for CASSVSGNTEAFF.

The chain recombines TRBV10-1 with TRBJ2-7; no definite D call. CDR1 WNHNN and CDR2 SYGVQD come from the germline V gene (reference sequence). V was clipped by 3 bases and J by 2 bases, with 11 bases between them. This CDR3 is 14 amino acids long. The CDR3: CASSDQRSTYEQYF. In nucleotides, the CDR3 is TGCGCCAGCAGTGACCAACGGTCAACCTACGAGCAGTACTTC.

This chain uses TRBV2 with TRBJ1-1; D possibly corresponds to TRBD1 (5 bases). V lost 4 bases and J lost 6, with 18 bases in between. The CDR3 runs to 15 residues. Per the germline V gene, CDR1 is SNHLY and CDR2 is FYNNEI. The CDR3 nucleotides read TGTGCCAGCAGTGGCCACAGGACAAGGTGGCCTGAAGCTTTCTTT. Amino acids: CASSGHRTRWPEAFF.

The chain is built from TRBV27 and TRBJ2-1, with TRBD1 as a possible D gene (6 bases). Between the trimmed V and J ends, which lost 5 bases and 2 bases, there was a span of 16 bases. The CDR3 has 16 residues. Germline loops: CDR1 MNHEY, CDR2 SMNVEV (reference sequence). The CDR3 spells CASSPTGSRTYNEQFF. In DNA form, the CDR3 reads TGTGCCAGCAGTCCGACAGGTTCTCGAACCTACAATGAGCAGTTCTTC.

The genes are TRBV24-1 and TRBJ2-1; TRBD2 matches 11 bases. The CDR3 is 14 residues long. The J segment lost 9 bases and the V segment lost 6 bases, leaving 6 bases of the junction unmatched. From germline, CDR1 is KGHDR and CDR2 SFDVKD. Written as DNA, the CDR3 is TGTGCCACCAGTCTTAGCGGGAGGGGGGGTGAGCAGTTCTTC. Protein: CATSLSGRGGEQFF.

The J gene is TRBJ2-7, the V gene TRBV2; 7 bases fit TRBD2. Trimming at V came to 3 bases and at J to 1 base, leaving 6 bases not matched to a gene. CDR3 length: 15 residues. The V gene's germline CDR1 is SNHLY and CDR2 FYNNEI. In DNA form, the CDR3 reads TGTGCCAGCAGTGACGAGGGAGGGCCTTCCTACGAGCAGTACTTC. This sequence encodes CASSDEGGPSYEQYF. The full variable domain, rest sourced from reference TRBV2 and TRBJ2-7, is EPEVTQTPSHQVTQMGQEVILRCVPISNHLYFYWYRQILGQKVEFLVSFYNNEISEKSEIFDDQFSVERPDGSNFTLKIRSTKLEDSAMYFCASSDEGGPSYEQYFGPGTRLTVT.

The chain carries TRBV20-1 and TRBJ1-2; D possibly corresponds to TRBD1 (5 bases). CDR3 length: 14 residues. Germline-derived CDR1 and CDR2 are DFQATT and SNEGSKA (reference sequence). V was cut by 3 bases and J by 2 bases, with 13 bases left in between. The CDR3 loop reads CSASQGWSNYGYTF. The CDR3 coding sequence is TGCAGTGCTAGTCAGGGTTGGTCCAACTATGGCTACACCTTC.

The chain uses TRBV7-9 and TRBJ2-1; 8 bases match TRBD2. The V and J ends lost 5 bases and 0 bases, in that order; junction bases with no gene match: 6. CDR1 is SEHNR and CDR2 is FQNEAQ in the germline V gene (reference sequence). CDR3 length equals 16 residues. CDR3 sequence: CASSPRGGSSYNEQFF. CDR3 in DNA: TGTGCCAGCAGCCCCCGGGGGGGATCCTCCTACAATGAGCAGTTCTTC.